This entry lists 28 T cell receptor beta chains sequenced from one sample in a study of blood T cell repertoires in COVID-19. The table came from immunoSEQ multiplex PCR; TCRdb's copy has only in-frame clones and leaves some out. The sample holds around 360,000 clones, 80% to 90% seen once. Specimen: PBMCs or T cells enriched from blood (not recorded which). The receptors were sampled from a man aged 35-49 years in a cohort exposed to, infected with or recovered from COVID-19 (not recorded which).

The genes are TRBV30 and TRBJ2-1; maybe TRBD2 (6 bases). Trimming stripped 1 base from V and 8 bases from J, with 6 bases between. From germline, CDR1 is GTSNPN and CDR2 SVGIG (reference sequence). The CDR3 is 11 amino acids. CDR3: CAWSAGDEQFF. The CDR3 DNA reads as TGTGCCTGGAGTGCGGGGGATGAGCAGTTCTTC.

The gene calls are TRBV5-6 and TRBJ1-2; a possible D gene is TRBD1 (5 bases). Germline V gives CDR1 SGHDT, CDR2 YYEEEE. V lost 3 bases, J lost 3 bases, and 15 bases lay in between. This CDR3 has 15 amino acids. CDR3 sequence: CASSSGPGQYYGYTF. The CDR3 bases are TGTGCCAGCAGCTCCGGACCCGGACAATACTATGGCTACACCTTC.

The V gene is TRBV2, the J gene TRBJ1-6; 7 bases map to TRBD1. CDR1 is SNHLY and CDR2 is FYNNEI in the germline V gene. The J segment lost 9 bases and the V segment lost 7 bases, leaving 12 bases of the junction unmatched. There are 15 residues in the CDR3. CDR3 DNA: TGTGCCAGCATGGGATCAGGGGGGATTGGTTCACCCCTCCACTTT. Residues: CASMGSGGIGSPLHF.

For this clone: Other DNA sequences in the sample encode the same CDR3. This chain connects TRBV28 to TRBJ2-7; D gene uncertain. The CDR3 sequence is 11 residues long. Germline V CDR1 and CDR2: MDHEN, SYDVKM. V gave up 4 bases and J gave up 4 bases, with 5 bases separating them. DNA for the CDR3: TGTGCCAGCAGTTCCCCGTACGAGCAGTACTTC. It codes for CASSSPYEQYF.

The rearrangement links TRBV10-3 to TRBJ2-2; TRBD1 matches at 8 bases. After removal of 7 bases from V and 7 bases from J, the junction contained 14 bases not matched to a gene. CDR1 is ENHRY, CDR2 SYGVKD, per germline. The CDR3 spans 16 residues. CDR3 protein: CAINTKTGENVGELFF. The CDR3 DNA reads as TGTGCCATCAACACCAAGACAGGGGAAAATGTCGGGGAGCTGTTTTTT.

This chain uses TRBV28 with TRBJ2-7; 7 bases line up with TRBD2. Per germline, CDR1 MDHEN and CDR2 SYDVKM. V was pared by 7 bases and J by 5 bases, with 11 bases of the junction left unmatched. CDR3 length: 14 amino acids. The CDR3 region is CASITSGTSDEQYF. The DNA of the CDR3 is TGTGCCAGCATTACCAGCGGGACCAGCGACGAGCAGTACTTC.

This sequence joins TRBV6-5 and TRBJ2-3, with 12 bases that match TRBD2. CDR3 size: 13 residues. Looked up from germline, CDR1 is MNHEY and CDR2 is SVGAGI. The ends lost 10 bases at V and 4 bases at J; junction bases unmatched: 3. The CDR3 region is CATLAGGSDTQYF. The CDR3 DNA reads TGTGCCACGCTAGCGGGAGGGTCAGATACGCAGTATTTT.

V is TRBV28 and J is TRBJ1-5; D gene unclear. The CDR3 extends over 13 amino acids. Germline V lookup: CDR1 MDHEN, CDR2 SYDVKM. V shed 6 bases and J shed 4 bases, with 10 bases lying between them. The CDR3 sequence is CASRPRQNQPQHF. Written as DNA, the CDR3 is TGTGCCAGCAGGCCCAGGCAGAATCAGCCCCAGCATTTT.

CDR3 bases: TGTGCCAGCAGCTTAGAGACAGGGAGACGAGAGACCCAGTACTTC. It encodes CASSLETGRRETQYF. The gene calls are TRBV7-9 and TRBJ2-5, with 7 nucleotides matching TRBD1. CDR1 is SEHNR, CDR2 FQNEAQ, per germline (reference sequence). The CDR3 runs to 15 residues. V was pared by 1 base and J by 4 bases, with 6 bases of the junction left unmatched. The whole variable domain, remainder taken from reference TRBV7-9 and TRBJ2-5, is DTGVSQNPRHKITKRGQNVTFRCDPISEHNRLYWYRQTLGQGPEFLTYFQNEAQLEKSRLLSDRFSAERPKGSFSTLEIQRTEQGDSAMYLCASSLETGRRETQYFGPGTRLLVL.

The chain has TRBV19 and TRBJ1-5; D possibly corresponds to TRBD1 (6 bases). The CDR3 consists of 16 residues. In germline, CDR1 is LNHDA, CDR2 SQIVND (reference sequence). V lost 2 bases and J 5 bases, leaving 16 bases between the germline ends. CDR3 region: CASSIRGEGSHQPQHF. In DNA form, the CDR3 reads TGTGCCAGTAGTATAAGGGGGGAGGGGTCTCATCAGCCCCAGCATTTT.

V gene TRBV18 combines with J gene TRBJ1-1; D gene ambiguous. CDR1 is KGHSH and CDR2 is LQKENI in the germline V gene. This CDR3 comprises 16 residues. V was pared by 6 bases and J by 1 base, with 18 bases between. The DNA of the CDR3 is TGTGCCAGCTCCCCGAGCTCGGGGAGGACGAACACTGAAGCTTTCTTT. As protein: CASSPSSGRTNTEAFF.

The CDR3 region is CATSRGGGPSTDTQYF. In DNA form, the CDR3 reads TGTGCCACCAGCAGAGGGGGGGGGCCCAGCACAGATACGCAGTATTTT. This rearrangement joins TRBV15 to TRBJ2-3; maybe TRBD2 (7 bases). The CDR3 consists of 16 residues. The V and J ends lost 1 base and 0 bases respectively, with 11 bases between them. The germline V gene has CDR1 LNHNV and CDR2 YYDKDF (reference sequence).

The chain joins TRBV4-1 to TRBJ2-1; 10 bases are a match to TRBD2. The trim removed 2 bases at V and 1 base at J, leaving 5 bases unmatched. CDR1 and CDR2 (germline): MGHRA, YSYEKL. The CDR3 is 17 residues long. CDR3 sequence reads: CASSQYQREGSYNEQFF. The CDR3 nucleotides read TGCGCCAGCAGCCAATATCAGCGGGAGGGTTCCTACAATGAGCAGTTCTTC.

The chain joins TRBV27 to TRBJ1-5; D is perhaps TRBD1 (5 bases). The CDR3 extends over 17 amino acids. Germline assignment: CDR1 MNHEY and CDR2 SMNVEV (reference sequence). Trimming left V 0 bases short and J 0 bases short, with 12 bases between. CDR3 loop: CASSLSRGTYSNQPQHF. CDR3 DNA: TGTGCCAGCAGTTTATCAAGGGGAACGTATAGCAATCAGCCCCAGCATTTT.

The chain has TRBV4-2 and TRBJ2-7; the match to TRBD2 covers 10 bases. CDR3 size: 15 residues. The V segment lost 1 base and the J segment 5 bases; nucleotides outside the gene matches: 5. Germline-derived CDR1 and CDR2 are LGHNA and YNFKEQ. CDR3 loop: CASSQASGRADEQYF. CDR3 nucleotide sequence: TGTGCCAGCAGCCAAGCAAGCGGGAGGGCCGACGAGCAGTACTTC.

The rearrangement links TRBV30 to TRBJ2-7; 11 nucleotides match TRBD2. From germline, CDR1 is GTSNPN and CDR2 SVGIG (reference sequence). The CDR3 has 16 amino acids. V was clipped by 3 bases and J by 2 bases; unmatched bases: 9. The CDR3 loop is CAWRLAGVMSPYEQYF. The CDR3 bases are TGTGCCTGGAGACTAGCGGGAGTAATGAGCCCCTACGAGCAGTACTTC. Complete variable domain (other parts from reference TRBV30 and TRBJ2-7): SQTIHQWPATLVQPVGSPLSLECTVEGTSNPNLYWYRQAAGRGLQLLFYSVGIGQISSEVPQNLSASRPQDRQFILSSKKLLLSDSGFYLCAWRLAGVMSPYEQYFGPGTRLTVT.

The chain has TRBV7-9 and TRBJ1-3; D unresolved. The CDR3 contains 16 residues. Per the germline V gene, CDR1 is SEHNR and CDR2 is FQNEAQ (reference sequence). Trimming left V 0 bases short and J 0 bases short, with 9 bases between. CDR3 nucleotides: TGTGCCAGCAGCTTAGCGAGACCGGGCTCTGGAAACACCATATATTTT. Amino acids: CASSLARPGSGNTIYF. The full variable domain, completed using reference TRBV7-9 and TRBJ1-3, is DTGVSQNPRHKITKRGQNVTFRCDPISEHNRLYWYRQTLGQGPEFLTYFQNEAQLEKSRLLSDRFSAERPKGSFSTLEIQRTEQGDSAMYLCASSLARPGSGNTIYFGEGSWLTVV.

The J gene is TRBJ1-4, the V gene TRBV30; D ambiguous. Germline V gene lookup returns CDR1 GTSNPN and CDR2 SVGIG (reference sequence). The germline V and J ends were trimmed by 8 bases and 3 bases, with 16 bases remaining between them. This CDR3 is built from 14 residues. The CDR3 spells CAGTRGWSNEKLFF. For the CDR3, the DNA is TGTGCCGGTACCCGCGGGTGGTCTAATGAAAAACTGTTTTTT.

The CDR3 DNA sequence: TGTGCCAGCAGCATCCAGGGATTGAACACTGAAGCTTTCTTT. Its protein is CASSIQGLNTEAFF. The genes are TRBV7-9 and TRBJ1-1; a weak D match, TRBD1 (5 bases). Trimming removed 5 bases at V and 0 bases at J, with 10 bases between. The CDR3 spans 14 residues. Germline V gene data show CDR1 as SEHNR and CDR2 as FQNEAQ (reference sequence).

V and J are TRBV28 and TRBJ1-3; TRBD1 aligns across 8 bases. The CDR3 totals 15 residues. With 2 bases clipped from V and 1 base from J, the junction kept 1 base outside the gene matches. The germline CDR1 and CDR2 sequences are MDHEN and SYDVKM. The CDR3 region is CASSLRTGSGNTIYF. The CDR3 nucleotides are TGTGCCAGCAGTTTACGGACAGGGTCTGGAAACACCATATATTTT.

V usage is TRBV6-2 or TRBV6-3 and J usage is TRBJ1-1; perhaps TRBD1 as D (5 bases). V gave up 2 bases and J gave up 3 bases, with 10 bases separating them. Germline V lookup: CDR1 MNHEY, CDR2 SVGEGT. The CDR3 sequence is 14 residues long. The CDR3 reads CASSYATGHTEAFF. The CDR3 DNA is TGTGCCAGCAGTTACGCTACAGGCCACACTGAAGCTTTCTTT.

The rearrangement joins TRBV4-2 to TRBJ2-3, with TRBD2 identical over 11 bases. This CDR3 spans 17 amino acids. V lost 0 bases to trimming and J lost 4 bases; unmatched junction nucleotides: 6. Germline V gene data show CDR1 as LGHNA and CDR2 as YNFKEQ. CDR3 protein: CASSQEGGTSGPDTQYF. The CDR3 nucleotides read TGTGCCAGCAGCCAAGAAGGAGGGACTAGCGGCCCAGATACGCAGTATTTT.

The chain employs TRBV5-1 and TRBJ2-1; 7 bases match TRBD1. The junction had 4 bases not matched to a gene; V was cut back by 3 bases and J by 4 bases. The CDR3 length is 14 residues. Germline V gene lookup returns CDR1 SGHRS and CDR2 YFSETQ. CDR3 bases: TGCGCCAGCAGCTCAGGGGGTGGATACAATGAGCAGTTCTTC. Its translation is CASSSGGGYNEQFF.

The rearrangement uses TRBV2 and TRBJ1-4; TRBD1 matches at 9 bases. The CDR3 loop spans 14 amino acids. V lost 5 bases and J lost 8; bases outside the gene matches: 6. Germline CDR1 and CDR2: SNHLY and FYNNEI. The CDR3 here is CASSKTGTGEKLFF. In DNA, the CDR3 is TGTGCCAGCAGTAAGACAGGGACAGGGGAAAAACTGTTTTTT.

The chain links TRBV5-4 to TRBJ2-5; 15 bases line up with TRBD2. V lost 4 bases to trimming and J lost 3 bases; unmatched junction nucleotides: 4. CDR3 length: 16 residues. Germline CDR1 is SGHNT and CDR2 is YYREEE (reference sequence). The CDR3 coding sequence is TGTGCCAGCAGCCCAGGGACTAGCGGGAGGAAAGAGACCCAGTACTTC. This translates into CASSPGTSGRKETQYF.

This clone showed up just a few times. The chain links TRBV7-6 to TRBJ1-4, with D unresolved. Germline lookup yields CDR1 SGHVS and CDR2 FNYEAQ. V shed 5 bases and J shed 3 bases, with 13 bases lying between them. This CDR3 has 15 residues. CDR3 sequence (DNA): TGTGCCAGCAGCCCTGGTCTAGCGGCTAATGAAAAACTGTTTTTT. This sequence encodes CASSPGLAANEKLFF.

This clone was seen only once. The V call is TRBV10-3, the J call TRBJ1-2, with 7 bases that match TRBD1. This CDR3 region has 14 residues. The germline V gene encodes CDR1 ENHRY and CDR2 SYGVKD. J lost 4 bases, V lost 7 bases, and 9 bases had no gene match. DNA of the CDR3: TGTGCCATCACCCCGGCGACAGGGACCTATGGCTACACCTTC. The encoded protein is CAITPATGTYGYTF.

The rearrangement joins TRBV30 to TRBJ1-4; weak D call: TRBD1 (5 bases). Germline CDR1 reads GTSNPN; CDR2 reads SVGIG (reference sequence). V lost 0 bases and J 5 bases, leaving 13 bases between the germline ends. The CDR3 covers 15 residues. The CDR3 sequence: CAWSVPRGRNEKLFF. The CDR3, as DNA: TGTGCCTGGAGTGTACCACGGGGGAGAAATGAAAAACTGTTTTTT.